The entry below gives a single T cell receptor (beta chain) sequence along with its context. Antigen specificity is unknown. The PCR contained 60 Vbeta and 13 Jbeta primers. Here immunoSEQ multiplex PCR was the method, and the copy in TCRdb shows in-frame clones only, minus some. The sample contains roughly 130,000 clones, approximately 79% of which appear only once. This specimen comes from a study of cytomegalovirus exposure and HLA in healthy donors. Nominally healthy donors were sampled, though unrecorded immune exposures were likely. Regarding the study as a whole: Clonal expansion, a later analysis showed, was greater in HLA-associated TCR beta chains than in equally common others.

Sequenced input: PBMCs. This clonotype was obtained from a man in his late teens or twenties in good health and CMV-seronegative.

The CDR3 DNA follows: TGCGCCAGCAGCTTCGGACAGCTAAACACTGAAGCTTTCTTT. This codes for CASSFGQLNTEAFF. J is TRBJ1-1 and V is TRBV5-1; TRBD1 is a possible D gene (6 bases). Germline V CDR1 and CDR2: SGHRS, YFSETQ. The V end was cut by 2 bases, the J end by 2 bases, with 10 bases between. CDR3 length: 14 residues.